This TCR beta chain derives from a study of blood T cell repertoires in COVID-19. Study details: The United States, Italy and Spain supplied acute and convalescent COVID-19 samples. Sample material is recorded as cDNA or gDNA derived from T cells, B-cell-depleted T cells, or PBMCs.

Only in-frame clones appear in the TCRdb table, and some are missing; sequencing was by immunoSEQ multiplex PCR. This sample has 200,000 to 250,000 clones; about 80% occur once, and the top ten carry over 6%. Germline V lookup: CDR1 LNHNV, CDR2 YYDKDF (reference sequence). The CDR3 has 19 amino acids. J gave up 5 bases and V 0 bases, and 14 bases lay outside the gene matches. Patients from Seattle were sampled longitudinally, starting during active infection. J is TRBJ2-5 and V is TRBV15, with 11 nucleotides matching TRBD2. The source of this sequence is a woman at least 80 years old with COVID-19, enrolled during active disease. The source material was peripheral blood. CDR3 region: CATSREGSGGAGVRETQYF. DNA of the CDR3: TGTGCCACCAGCAGAGAGGGTAGCGGGGGGGCCGGTGTTCGGGAGACCCAGTACTTC.